This is a list of T cell receptor beta chains from one sample in a study of response to subunit inactivated influenza vaccine. TCRdb processed the RT-PCR reads anew with MiXCR; each CDR3 protein has one entry. The sample holds approximately 700,000 distinct CDR3 sequences, 15% to 17% seen once. Here the sequenced sample was PBMCs from blood, taken roughly 12 days after vaccination. The receptors here all came from a man aged 45-65 years who received an inactivated influenza vaccine. Both conserved end residues are part of each CDR3.

V	J	CDR3
TRBV20-1	TRBJ1-1	CSAREVGVGTEAFF
TRBV20-1	TRBJ1-6	CSARGQGSNSPLHF
TRBV20-1	TRBJ2-4	CSAPTSGRAQNIQYF
TRBV5-1	TRBJ2-3	CASSLGGSDTQYF
TRBV4-2	TRBJ2-6	CASSQGGQVSGANVLTF
TRBV7-2	TRBJ2-7	CASSRTGRDSYEQYF
TRBV25-1	TRBJ1-2	CASSQSGQGAWYGYTF
TRBV28	TRBJ2-3	CASSERGGHGDTQYF
TRBV5-5	TRBJ2-1	CASSETGPFFLDEQFF
TRBV15	TRBJ2-7	CATSRERIYEQYF
TRBV7-9	TRBJ2-7	CASSLIREGGEQYF
TRBV4-3	TRBJ2-7	CASSQEDRVVNEQYF
TRBV11-2	TRBJ2-3	CASSLSIAGSTDTQYF
TRBV18	TRBJ2-2	CASRTGSGVNTGELFF
TRBV20-1	TRBJ1-5	CSARPTGMGQPQHF
TRBV24-1	TRBJ2-5	CATSEYRDRGRRETQYF
TRBV6-2/TRBV6-3	TRBJ1-5	CASSSRQGAGNQPQHF
TRBV12-3/TRBV12-4	TRBJ2-1	CASSRTAVVIGQFF
TRBV7-6	TRBJ2-3	CASRGEHTQYF
TRBV29-1	TRBJ2-5	CSVGATGKTQYF
TRBV7-9	TRBJ2-7	CASSHWDGYEQYF
TRBV5-6	TRBJ2-5	CASSSRGQLQETQYF
TRBV6-5	TRBJ2-7	CASSYSAGLDGEQYF
TRBV28	TRBJ2-7	CASRPGQRTYEQYF
TRBV3-1	TRBJ2-3	CASSLGTGGF
TRBV12-3/TRBV12-4	TRBJ1-1	CASSSRRENTEAFF
TRBV6-5	TRBJ2-2	CASSYAGTGHNTGELFF
TRBV2	TRBJ1-1	CASSPRGGLSEAFF
TRBV20-1	TRBJ2-7	CSAHSTLAVSYEQYF
TRBV5-5	TRBJ2-7	CASSPPLQGAIYEQYF
TRBV24-1	TRBJ2-2	CATSAHRGITGELFF
TRBV28	TRBJ2-5	CASSLGLGQGAGETQYF
TRBV12-3/TRBV12-4	TRBJ2-2	CASSKSSGYTGELFF
TRBV3-1	TRBJ2-5	CASSQDPSAGRETQYF
TRBV12-3/TRBV12-4	TRBJ1-2	CASSPQGDYVGYTF
TRBV5-1	TRBJ2-7	CASSPDAGRPYEQYF
TRBV28	TRBJ2-1	CASSFLGAPDDDEQFF
TRBV15	TRBJ2-3	CATSRGLAGVDTQYF
TRBV10-2	TRBJ1-1	CASSESRGARAFF
TRBV10-3	TRBJ2-1	CAIMAGLAGNNEQFF
TRBV5-1	TRBJ2-1	CASTRARSDNEQFF
TRBV6-5	TRBJ1-2	CASSYQGQGADYGYTF
TRBV5-1	TRBJ2-1	CASSTGTSYNEQFF
TRBV6-5	TRBJ2-1	CASSYSYTDALYEQFF
TRBV20-1	TRBJ2-1	CSARSPLADNYNEQFF
TRBV11-2	TRBJ2-7	CASSDLRDRIYEQYF
TRBV4-3	TRBJ2-2	CASSQGWGRAGELFF
TRBV24-1	TRBJ2-3	CATSGPGPNPSTDTQYF
TRBV7-6	TRBJ2-7	CASGRLTSDPLLGYEQYF
TRBV4-3	TRBJ2-1	CASSQGVARYNEQFF
TRBV20-1	TRBJ1-5	CSARPGFSNQPQHF
TRBV20-1	TRBJ1-1	CSARPGAGNTEAFF
TRBV28	TRBJ2-7	CASSFLRRTSYEQYF
TRBV5-1	TRBJ2-2	CASSYGTSGRTGELFF